This passage covers 25 T cell receptor beta chains from one sample sequenced in a study of cytomegalovirus exposure and HLA in healthy donors. This table comes from immunoSEQ multiplex PCR, and its TCRdb copy is limited to in-frame clones, with some not included. The table records about 49,000 clones, 94% of them present only once. The sequencing sample was made of PBMCs. These receptors were collected from a woman aged 18-29 years in good health and CMV-seropositive.

The rearrangement joins TRBV6-4 to TRBJ2-3, with 12 bases aligning to TRBD2. Germline trimming cut 3 bases from V and 4 bases from J; bases unmatched to any gene: 2. The CDR3 consists of 15 residues. CDR1 and CDR2 (germline): MRHNA, SNTAGT. CDR3 nucleotide sequence: TGTGCCAGCAGTGAGACTAGCGGGAGTGCAGATACGCAGTATTTT. Translation: CASSETSGSADTQYF.

The chain uses TRBV29-1 and TRBJ2-1, with D possibly TRBD2 on 5 matching bases. The CDR3 runs to 12 residues. V was pared by 5 bases and J by 10 bases, with 15 bases between. The germline V gene has CDR1 SQVTM and CDR2 ANQGSEA. CDR3 amino acids: CSVHREGREQFF. In nucleotides, the CDR3 is TGCAGCGTTCACAGAGAGGGTAGAGAGCAGTTCTTC.

The CDR3 DNA is TGTGCCAGCAGCGTAGGAATAGAGCCTACTGGAAACACCATATATTTT. Translated: CASSVGIEPTGNTIYF. The rearrangement links TRBV9 to TRBJ1-3; unclear D gene. CDR3 length: 16 amino acids. V was cut by 0 bases and J by 2 bases, with 12 bases left in between. CDR1 and CDR2 (germline): SGDLS, YYNGEE. Full variable domain (missing parts from reference TRBV9 and TRBJ1-3): DSGVTQTPKHLITATGQRVTLRCSPRSGDLSVYWYQQSLDQGLQFLIQYYNGEERAKGNILERFSAQQFPDLHSELNLSSLELGDSALYFCASSVGIEPTGNTIYFGEGSWLTVV.

This sequence joins TRBV4-3 and TRBJ2-7; TRBD2 matches 12 bases. The CDR3 contains 15 residues. The germline gives CDR1 LGHNA, CDR2 YSLEER. V lost 1 base, J lost 4 bases, and 2 bases stayed unmatched. CDR3 region: CASSQGTSGTYEQYF. The CDR3 DNA follows: TGCGCCAGCAGCCAAGGGACTAGCGGGACGTACGAGCAGTACTTC.

The rearrangement uses TRBV6-5 and TRBJ2-3; TRBD2 aligns across 8 bases. The CDR3 runs to 16 residues. V shed 4 bases and J 3 bases; nucleotides not matched to a gene: 9. Germline values: CDR1 MNHEY, CDR2 SVGAGI. The DNA for the CDR3 is TGTGCCAGCAGTTTCCGAACTACTAGCGGTACAGATACGCAGTATTTT. Its translation is CASSFRTTSGTDTQYF.

A single count supports this clone. The junction does not match germline at one end; this may be a read error. The chain carries TRBV7-7 and TRBJ2-7, with TRBD1 as a possible D gene (5 bases). The CDR3 contains 14 residues. Germline CDR1 reads SSHAT; CDR2 reads FNYEAQ (reference sequence). The CDR3 reads CASSRDSNSYEQYF. In DNA form, the CDR3 reads TGTGCTAGCAGCCGCGACAGTAACTCCTACGAGCAGTACTTC.

The genes are TRBV6-1 and TRBJ2-1; TRBD1 is a possible D gene (5 bases). V dropped 0 bases and J dropped 6 bases, with 9 bases sitting between them. The CDR3 contains 14 residues. The germline V gene has CDR1 MNHNS and CDR2 SASEGT. CDR3 protein: CASSEASRGNEQFF. The CDR3 nucleotides read TGTGCCAGCAGTGAAGCAAGTAGGGGCAATGAGCAGTTCTTC.

The rearrangement links TRBV18 to TRBJ1-1; no firm D call. V was clipped by 1 base and J by 1 base, with 7 bases between them. CDR3 length equals 14 residues. Germline CDR1 reads KGHSH; CDR2 reads LQKENI. CDR3 region: CASSPLAANTEAFF. In nucleotides, the CDR3 is TGTGCCAGCTCACCACTAGCGGCGAACACTGAAGCTTTCTTT.

CDR3 DNA: TGTGCCAGTACCCACCCCGGGACAGGGGGCCGCGGCTACACCTTC. It is translated as CASTHPGTGGRGYTF. The gene calls are TRBV19 and TRBJ1-2; 12 nucleotides agree with TRBD1. The germline V gene encodes CDR1 LNHDA and CDR2 SQIVND (reference sequence). This CDR3 has 15 amino acids. With 7 bases clipped from V and 8 bases from J, the junction kept 11 bases outside the gene matches.

In nucleotides, the CDR3 is TGTGCCAGCAGCCAGAGGGGGGGCAAAACCTACAATGAGCAGTTCTTC. This gives the protein CASSQRGGKTYNEQFF. The chain carries TRBV11-3 and TRBJ2-1, with a weak D call TRBD2 (7 bases). The CDR3 is 16 residues long. The V and J ends lost 5 bases and 2 bases respectively, with 16 bases between them. CDR1 and CDR2 (germline): SGHNT, YENEEA.

The chain joins TRBV6-5 to TRBJ1-1; D unresolved. This CDR3 region has 13 residues. Between the trimmed V and J ends, which lost 2 bases and 1 base, there was a span of 5 bases. Germline values: CDR1 MNHEY, CDR2 SVGAGI. The CDR3 nucleotides read TGTGCCAGCAGTTACCAGGCGAACACTGAAGCTTTCTTT. Its protein is CASSYQANTEAFF.

The chain employs TRBV6-1 and TRBJ2-2, with 10 positions matching TRBD2. The length of the CDR3 is 15 residues. Germline V gene data show CDR1 as MNHNS and CDR2 as SASEGT. Trimming at V came to 2 bases and at J to 4 bases, leaving 1 base not matched to a gene. The chain's CDR3 is CASSESSGSTGELFF. The DNA for the CDR3 is TGTGCCAGCAGTGAATCTAGCGGGAGCACCGGGGAGCTGTTTTTT.

The chain's CDR3 is CASRSVPNTGELFF. In DNA, the CDR3 is TGTGCTAGTCGCAGTGTCCCGAACACCGGGGAGCTGTTTTTT. V and J are TRBV12-5 and TRBJ2-2; D call uncertain. Per germline, CDR1 LGHNT and CDR2 FRNRAP. Trimming pared 8 bases from V and 0 bases from J, leaving 10 bases between. This CDR3 is 14 amino acids long. The full variable domain, in which reference TRBV12-5 and TRBJ2-2 provide the parts outside the CDR3, is DARVTQTPRHKVTEMGQEVTMRCQPILGHNTVFWYRQTMMQGLELLAYFRNRAPLDDSGMPKDRFSAEMPDATLATLKIQPSEPRDSAVYFCASRSVPNTGELFFGEGSRLTVL.

The CDR3 DNA is TGTGCCAGCAGAGGAGGGGGACTAGCGGGAGTACCCTACAATGAGCAGTTCTTC. Amino acid sequence: CASRGGGLAGVPYNEQFF. V and J are TRBV14 and TRBJ2-1, with TRBD2 identical over 14 bases. The ends lost 6 bases at V and 2 bases at J; junction bases unmatched: 9. The length of the CDR3 is 18 residues. Germline V gene data show CDR1 as SGHDN and CDR2 as FVKESK. Variable domain in full (rest from reference TRBV14 and TRBJ2-1): EAGVTQFPSHSVIEKGQTVTLRCDPISGHDNLYWYRRVMGKEIKFLLHFVKESKQDESGMPNNRFLAERTGGTYSTLKVQPAELEDSGVYFCASRGGGLAGVPYNEQFFGPGTRLTVL.

This clone was found once. The chain employs TRBV30 and TRBJ1-5; a possible D gene is TRBD1 (6 bases). The CDR3 length is 16 residues. V was clipped by 2 bases and J by 4 bases, with 18 bases between them. CDR1 GTSNPN and CDR2 SVGIG come from the germline V gene (reference sequence). The CDR3 region is CAWSPRGRGSNQPQHF. The CDR3 nucleotides read TGTGCCTGGAGTCCACGGGGCAGGGGAAGTAATCAGCCCCAGCATTTT.

The chain joins TRBV28 to TRBJ2-7, with 8 bases matching TRBD2. CDR3 length equals 14 residues. Losses at the gene ends were 6 bases for V and 3 bases for J; bases not matched to a gene: 7. Germline-derived CDR1 and CDR2 are MDHEN and SYDVKM. The CDR3 DNA is TGTGCCAGCAGGAGGGGAGCGGGAGTCTACGAGCAGTACTTC. Residues: CASRRGAGVYEQYF.

The V gene is TRBV29-1, the J gene TRBJ2-7; TRBD2 aligns across 11 bases. Germline V gene sequence: CDR1 SQVTM, CDR2 ANQGSEA. The CDR3 consists of 14 residues. J lost 6 bases, V lost 6 bases, and 10 bases had no gene match. The CDR3 protein is CSVETSGRPGEQYF. The DNA of the CDR3 is TGCAGCGTCGAAACTAGCGGGAGACCGGGCGAGCAGTACTTC.

The chain recombines TRBV5-5 with TRBJ2-3; 9 bases match TRBD1. The ends lost 3 bases at V and 6 bases at J; junction bases unmatched: 14. In germline, CDR1 is SGHKS, CDR2 YYEKEE (reference sequence). CDR3 length equals 17 residues. The chain's CDR3 is CASSWTGTGSGSDTQYF. The CDR3 DNA reads as TGTGCCAGCAGCTGGACCGGGACAGGGAGCGGGTCGGATACGCAGTATTTT.

V is TRBV7-9 and J is TRBJ2-2; TRBD1 matches at 9 bases. V lost 5 bases to trimming and J lost 3 bases; unmatched junction nucleotides: 7. The CDR3 runs to 16 residues. Germline CDR1 and CDR2: SEHNR and FQNEAQ (reference sequence). CDR3 region: CASSTWTGVDTGELFF. The CDR3 DNA sequence: TGTGCCAGCAGCACCTGGACAGGGGTGGACACCGGGGAGCTGTTTTTT.

The chain recombines TRBV27 with TRBJ1-1, with D maybe TRBD1 (5 bases). The ends were cut back, 5 bases at V and 1 base at J, with 11 bases in the middle. This CDR3 spans 14 amino acids. CDR1 MNHEY and CDR2 SMNVEV come from the germline V gene (reference sequence). The CDR3 spells CASSPQGSNTEAFF. For the CDR3, the DNA is TGTGCCAGCAGTCCGCAGGGATCGAACACTGAAGCTTTCTTT.

The chain employs TRBV30 and TRBJ1-2; TRBD1 agrees at 9 bases. Germline V CDR1 and CDR2: GTSNPN, SVGIG (reference sequence). Trimming at V came to 0 bases and at J to 5 bases, leaving 10 bases not matched to a gene. This CDR3 is built from 16 residues. Here the CDR3 reads CAWSVPGTGWNYGYTF. The CDR3 coding sequence is TGTGCCTGGAGTGTGCCTGGGACAGGGTGGAATTATGGCTACACCTTC.

J is TRBJ1-5 and V is TRBV19, with D perhaps TRBD1 (5 bases). The V and J ends lost 1 base and 5 bases respectively, with 15 bases between them. CDR3 length: 16 residues. CDR1 is LNHDA and CDR2 is SQIVND in the germline V gene (reference sequence). In nucleotides, the CDR3 is TGTGCCAGTAGTATAGGGAAGGGGCCTTACGATCAGCCCCAGCATTTT. As protein: CASSIGKGPYDQPQHF.

This chain connects TRBV11-3 to TRBJ1-2; 12 bases match TRBD1. Germline loops: CDR1 SGHNT, CDR2 YENEEA. The CDR3 extends over 16 amino acids. Trimming cost V 0 bases and J 7 bases; bases outside gene matches: 6. CDR3 protein: CASSLDLGTGGSGYTF. CDR3 DNA sequence: TGTGCCAGCAGCTTAGATTTGGGGACAGGGGGCTCTGGCTACACCTTC.

This chain uses TRBV9 with TRBJ2-5; 8 nucleotides line up with TRBD1. With V trimmed by 0 bases and J by 7 bases, 2 bases remained unmatched. CDR3 length: 13 residues. Germline V lookup: CDR1 SGDLS, CDR2 YYNGEE. Written as DNA, the CDR3 is TGTGCCAGCAGCGTAGAACAGGGGGGGACCCAGTACTTC. Its protein is CASSVEQGGTQYF.

J is TRBJ1-4 and V is TRBV6-6; D possibly corresponds to TRBD1 (5 bases). The CDR3 is made up of 13 amino acids. CDR1 and CDR2 from the germline V gene are MNHNY and SVGAGI (reference sequence). Between the trimmed V and J ends, which lost 7 bases and 8 bases, there was a span of 14 bases. DNA of the CDR3: TGTGCCAGCACGGGTCAGGGAGGCGAAAAACTGTTTTTT. Translation: CASTGQGGEKLFF.